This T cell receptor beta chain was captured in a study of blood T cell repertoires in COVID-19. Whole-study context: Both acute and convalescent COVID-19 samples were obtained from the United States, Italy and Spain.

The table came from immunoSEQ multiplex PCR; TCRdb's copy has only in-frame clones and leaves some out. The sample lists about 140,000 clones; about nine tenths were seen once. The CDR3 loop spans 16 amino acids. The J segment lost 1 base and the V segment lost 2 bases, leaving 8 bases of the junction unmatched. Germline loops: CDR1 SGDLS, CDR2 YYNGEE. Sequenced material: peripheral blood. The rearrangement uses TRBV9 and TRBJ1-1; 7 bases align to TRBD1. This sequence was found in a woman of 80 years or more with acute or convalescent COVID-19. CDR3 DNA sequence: TGTGCCAGCAGCGTTAATGACAGGGCCGAGAACACTGAAGCTTTCTTT. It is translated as CASSVNDRAENTEAFF. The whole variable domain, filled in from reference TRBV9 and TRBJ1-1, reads DSGVTQTPKHLITATGQRVTLRCSPRSGDLSVYWYQQSLDQGLQFLIQYYNGEERAKGNILERFSAQQFPDLHSELNLSSLELGDSALYFCASSVNDRAENTEAFFGQGTRLTVV.